This T cell receptor (beta chain) derives from a study of blood T cell repertoires in COVID-19. Study details: Donors in the United States, Italy and Spain gave samples during acute or convalescent COVID-19. T cells, B-cell-depleted T cells, or PBMCs provided the cDNA or gDNA that served as material.

Trimming shortened V by 3 bases and J by 8 bases, and 10 bases separated the two germline ends. Germline V gene lookup returns CDR1 LNHNV and CDR2 YYDKDF (reference sequence). There are 13 residues in the CDR3. In the authors' methods: Estimates of nucleated cell counts were drawn from the amplification of reference gene primers. The table came from immunoSEQ multiplex PCR; TCRdb's copy has only in-frame clones and leaves some out. The DNA was the basis for D and trimming; V, J and clone size are from that table. The sample records nearly 250,000 clones, about 80% being singletons. This clonotype originated in a woman older than 75 with acute or convalescent COVID-19. V usage is TRBV15 and J usage is TRBJ1-4, with D perhaps TRBD1 (5 bases). Sequenced input: peripheral blood. The CDR3 DNA reads TGTGCCACCAGCAGGACAGTAACAGAAAAACTGTTTTTT. Translating gives CATSRTVTEKLFF.